The next 7 T cell receptor beta chains were all read from a single sample in a study of blood T cells in healthy people across ages. A second PCR, run for roughly 7 to 11 cycles, used a sample-barcoded 5' primer plus a J-beta primer mix. TCRdb processed the 5' RACE reads anew with MiXCR; each CDR3 protein has one entry. The table includes 450,000 to 600,000 distinct CDR3 sequences, 25% to 35% detected once. Another study also made use of these data, one on T cells of mothers and their children.

Sequencing was carried out using blood. The receptor source for this set is a boy aged 2-9 years in good health.

The chain combines TRBV20-1 with TRBJ1-2; 7 nucleotides match TRBD1. The CDR3 loop spans 13 amino acids. Germline trimming cut 6 bases from V and 4 bases from J; bases unmatched to any gene: 8. The germline gives CDR1 DFQATT, CDR2 SNEGSKA (reference sequence). CDR3 nucleotide sequence: TGCAGTGCCCTAACAGGGGATGCCTATGGCTACACCTTC. Its translation is CSALTGDAYGYTF.

V usage is TRBV20-1 and J usage is TRBJ2-2; D remains ambiguous. CDR1 is DFQATT, CDR2 SNEGSKA, per germline (reference sequence). CDR3 length: 11 amino acids. V gave up 3 bases and J gave up 4 bases, with 3 bases separating them. The CDR3: CSASGTGELFF. CDR3 nucleotides: TGCAGTGCTAGCGGCACCGGGGAGCTGTTTTTT.

This clonotype has a handful of counts. The rearrangement uses TRBV7-8 and TRBJ2-2, with TRBD1 matching over 7 bases. The CDR3 totals 14 residues. Trimming removed 5 bases from V and 6 bases from J; junction bases left unmatched: 6. The germline CDR1 and CDR2 sequences are SGHVS and FQNEAQ. CDR3 DNA sequence: TGTGCCAGCAGCCCACGGACAGGTTCCGGGGAGCTGTTTTTT. Translated, it gives CASSPRTGSGELFF.

The CDR3 spells CASSVGLAGVETQYF. DNA of the CDR3: TGCGCCAGCAGCGTGGGACTAGCGGGAGTAGAGACCCAGTACTTC. The chain recombines TRBV5-1 with TRBJ2-7, with TRBD2 identical over 14 bases. The DNA end is more similar to TRBJ2-5, so the J call may be wrong. Germline values: CDR1 SGHRS, CDR2 YFSETQ. This CDR3 has 15 residues.

This clonotype was counted a single time. This sequence joins TRBV19 and TRBJ1-6; D unclear. The germline V gene has CDR1 LNHDA and CDR2 SQIVND (reference sequence). The CDR3 runs to 16 residues. The ends were cut back, 1 base at V and 1 base at J, with 8 bases in the middle. For the CDR3, the DNA is TGTGCCAGTAGTATAGTTCTCGCGTCCTATAATTCACCCCTCCACTTT. It specifies CASSIVLASYNSPLHF.

The rearrangement links TRBV5-6 to TRBJ2-1; perhaps TRBD1 as D (6 bases). Judging by the DNA end, TRBJ2-7 fits better; the J call may be wrong. The CDR3 is 16 amino acids. Per the germline V gene, CDR1 is SGHDT and CDR2 is YYEEEE. The CDR3 region is CASSSAWPGHGYEQYF. CDR3 in DNA: TGTGCCAGCAGCTCGGCTTGGCCGGGACACGGATACGAGCAGTACTTC.

The chain uses TRBV6-5 and TRBJ1-5; D not certain. Trimming took 6 bases from V and 5 from J, leaving 14 bases between them. This CDR3 comprises 14 residues. Germline V lookup: CDR1 MNHEY, CDR2 SVGAGI. CDR3 in DNA: TGTGCCAGCAGCCGCAACCCGACGGATCAGCCCCAGCATTTT. It yields the protein CASSRNPTDQPQHF.